These 32 T cell receptor beta chains were all obtained from the same sample, sequenced in a study of cytomegalovirus exposure and HLA in healthy donors. The PCR had 60 Vbeta and 13 Jbeta primers. Sequenced by immunoSEQ multiplex PCR; TCRdb stores in-frame clones only, minus some. The profile covers around 120,000 clones, with 75% to 85% appearing a single time and over 3% taken by the ten largest. Sequencing used PBMCs. The receptors shown here come from a woman aged 40 to 50 in good health and CMV-seronegative.

This clone was seen more than once but under ten times. The chain links TRBV2 to TRBJ2-1; TRBD2 matches 16 bases. Germline values: CDR1 SNHLY, CDR2 FYNNEI. Trimming at V came to 6 bases and at J to 0 bases, leaving 5 bases not matched to a gene. The CDR3 covers 18 residues. CDR3 bases: TGTGCCAGCAGGGGGACTAGCGGGAGGGCGAGCTCCTACAATGAGCAGTTCTTC. As protein: CASRGTSGRASSYNEQFF.

The V and J genes are TRBV4-3 and TRBJ1-4; weak D call: TRBD1 (5 bases). V lost 0 bases and J 6 bases, leaving 11 bases between the germline ends. Germline loops: CDR1 LGHNA, CDR2 YSLEER. The CDR3 contains 15 residues. The DNA of the CDR3 is TGCGCCAGCAGCCAAGATTGGGGGGTTTATGAAAAACTGTTTTTT. It translates to CASSQDWGVYEKLFF.

V and J are TRBV27 and TRBJ2-6, with D hard to call. The V end lost 4 bases, the J end lost 2 bases, and 12 bases lay between the germline ends. Per the germline V gene, CDR1 is MNHEY and CDR2 is SMNVEV (reference sequence). The CDR3 contains 16 residues. CDR3 DNA sequence: TGTGCCAGCAGTTCCCCCGAGCTGACTGGGGCCAACGTCCTGACTTTC. Translating it yields CASSSPELTGANVLTF. Full variable domain (remainder filled in from reference TRBV27 and TRBJ2-6): EAQVTQNPRYLITVTGKKLTVTCSQNMNHEYMSWYRQDPGLGLRQIYYSMNVEVTDKGDVPEGYKVSRKEKRNFPLILESPSPNQTSLYFCASSSPELTGANVLTFGAGSRLTVL.

This clone was seen only a few times. The chain recombines TRBV2 with TRBJ2-6, with 7 bases aligning to TRBD1. The germline gives CDR1 SNHLY, CDR2 FYNNEI. This CDR3 has 15 amino acids. Trimming took 4 bases from V and 5 from J; bases not matched to a gene: 5. DNA for the CDR3: TGTGCCAGCAGTGGACAGGGTGCTAGGGCCAACGTCCTGACTTTC. Translating it yields CASSGQGARANVLTF.

This clone came up once. The V gene is TRBV18, the J gene TRBJ2-1; perhaps TRBD1 as D (5 bases). V was trimmed by 3 bases and J by 3 bases, leaving 9 bases between them. The germline CDR1 and CDR2 sequences are KGHSH and LQKENI. The CDR3 runs to 14 residues. This CDR3 reads CASSPPDSYNEQFF. CDR3 DNA: TGTGCCAGCTCACCTCCTGACAGCTACAATGAGCAGTTCTTC.

The J gene is TRBJ2-7, the V gene TRBV7-9; D perhaps matches TRBD2 (6 bases). Trimming removed 5 bases from V and 6 bases from J, with 11 bases in between. CDR3 length: 12 amino acids. The germline V gene encodes CDR1 SEHNR and CDR2 FQNEAQ (reference sequence). CDR3 nucleotide sequence: TGTGCCAGCAGCGGAGGGGAGCGCGAGCAGTACTTC. Translation gives CASSGGEREQYF.

This chain joins TRBV10-3 and TRBJ1-1; 9 nucleotides match TRBD1. The CDR3 totals 14 residues. CDR1 is ENHRY and CDR2 is SYGVKD in the germline V gene. The V segment lost 6 bases and the J segment 4 bases; nucleotides outside the gene matches: 6. The CDR3 bases are TGTGCCATCAGAACCGGGACAGGGACCACTGAAGCTTTCTTT. Its protein product is CAIRTGTGTTEAFF.

The chain is built from TRBV6-1 and TRBJ2-2, with a possible D match to TRBD2 (5 bases). CDR3 length equals 16 residues. The V gene's germline CDR1 is MNHNS and CDR2 SASEGT. V lost 1 base, J lost 6 bases, and 15 bases lay in between. The CDR3, as DNA: TGTGCCAGCAGTGAAGGTGGCTATCAGAGGGCCGGGGAGCTGTTTTTT. Its translation: CASSEGGYQRAGELFF.

This chain connects TRBV15 to TRBJ2-3, with D unclear. The V end was cut by 0 bases, the J end by 4 bases, with 8 bases between. The germline V gene encodes CDR1 LNHNV and CDR2 YYDKDF (reference sequence). The CDR3 is 14 amino acids. CDR3 residues: CATSRDPPADTQYF. In DNA form, the CDR3 reads TGTGCCACCAGCAGAGATCCCCCGGCAGATACGCAGTATTTT. The full variable domain, completed using reference TRBV15 and TRBJ2-3, is DAMVIQNPRYQVTQFGKPVTLSCSQTLNHNVMYWYQQKSSQAPKLLFHYYDKDFNNEADTPDNFQSRRPNTSFCFLDIRSPGLGDTAMYLCATSRDPPADTQYFGPGTRLTVL.

In its sample, this clone was seen a few times. The genes are TRBV27 and TRBJ1-6, with a possible D match to TRBD1 (6 bases). The CDR3 runs to 15 residues. Trimming cost V 5 bases and J 5 bases, with 13 bases left between them. CDR1 is MNHEY and CDR2 is SMNVEV in the germline V gene (reference sequence). The CDR3 loop reads CASSRQGTDNSPLHF. The CDR3 DNA reads as TGTGCCAGCAGTCGGCAGGGGACGGATAATTCACCCCTCCACTTT.

In this sample, this clone turned up once. The chain recombines TRBV28 with TRBJ1-4, with TRBD1 identical over 7 bases. There are 16 residues in the CDR3. V was clipped by 4 bases and J by 4 bases; unmatched bases: 9. Germline V CDR1 and CDR2: MDHEN, SYDVKM. As DNA, the CDR3 is TGTGCCAGCAGTTCTTATCCAGGGGGACTTAATGAAAAACTGTTTTTT. It codes for CASSSYPGGLNEKLFF.

There are a few counts of this clone. V usage is TRBV9 and J usage is TRBJ2-2; 13 bases are a match to TRBD2. The junction had 8 bases not matched to a gene; V was cut back by 0 bases and J by 3 bases. There are 19 residues in the CDR3. Per the germline V gene, CDR1 is SGDLS and CDR2 is YYNGEE. The CDR3 region has the DNA TGTGCCAGCAGCGTAGGGCGACTAGCGGGAGGACGAGACACCGGGGAGCTGTTTTTT. Translating gives CASSVGRLAGGRDTGELFF.

The chain links TRBV5-1 to TRBJ1-4; TRBD1 aligns across 7 bases. CDR1 and CDR2 from the germline V gene are SGHRS and YFSETQ. The trim removed 0 bases at V and 5 bases at J, leaving 4 bases unmatched. The CDR3 covers 15 residues. The CDR3 region is CASSLAGTANEKLFF. The CDR3 region has the DNA TGCGCCAGCAGCTTGGCCGGGACAGCGAATGAAAAACTGTTTTTT.

The chain carries TRBV29-1 and TRBJ2-1, with 11 bases identical to TRBD2. Per germline, CDR1 SQVTM and CDR2 ANQGSEA. V gave up 4 bases and J gave up 8 bases; unmatched junction bases: 10. The CDR3 contains 15 residues. CDR3 sequence reads: CSVALLAGEIDEQFF. The CDR3, as DNA: TGCAGCGTTGCCCTACTAGCGGGAGAAATCGATGAGCAGTTCTTC.

The chain recombines TRBV7-2 with TRBJ2-1, with 7 positions matching TRBD2. The CDR3 is 15 residues long. Trimming at V came to 5 bases and at J to 7 bases, leaving 11 bases not matched to a gene. Germline V gene data show CDR1 as SGHTA and CDR2 as FQGNSA. CDR3 nucleotide sequence: TGTGCCAGCAGCCTTGTGGCGGGGGAGTCTAATGAGCAGTTCTTC. It encodes CASSLVAGESNEQFF.

V and J are TRBV10-3 and TRBJ1-4; a weak D match, TRBD1 (5 bases). Trimming took off 0 bases at V and 8 bases at J, with 13 bases between the two ends. Germline V gene data show CDR1 as ENHRY and CDR2 as SYGVKD. The CDR3 has 15 amino acids. The chain's CDR3 is CAISESVQGGEKLFF. CDR3 sequence (DNA): TGTGCCATCAGTGAGTCGGTCCAGGGTGGGGAAAAACTGTTTTTT.

The rearrangement joins TRBV29-1 to TRBJ2-3, with D perhaps TRBD1 (5 bases). The CDR3 has 13 residues. Looked up from germline, CDR1 is SQVTM and CDR2 is ANQGSEA. V was trimmed by 7 bases and J by 5 bases, leaving 16 bases between them. The CDR3 bases are TGCAGCGCCCGGCGGACAAGGAGAGATACGCAGTATTTT. Its protein is CSARRTRRDTQYF.

The rearrangement joins TRBV9 to TRBJ1-5; D is undetermined. The ends were cut back, 3 bases at V and 3 bases at J, with 10 bases in the middle. The CDR3 runs to 14 residues. In germline, CDR1 is SGDLS, CDR2 YYNGEE. CDR3 protein: CASSGGPDNQPQHF. The CDR3 DNA follows: TGTGCCAGCAGCGGCGGGCCGGACAATCAGCCCCAGCATTTT.

This chain links TRBV10-3 with TRBJ2-1; 16 positions agree with TRBD2. V was clipped by 10 bases and J by 0 bases; unmatched bases: 12. The CDR3 length is 19 residues. Germline V lookup: CDR1 ENHRY, CDR2 SYGVKD. Written as DNA, the CDR3 is TGTGCCACGAACCCCACGGGACTAGCGGGGGGGCCCTCCTACAATGAGCAGTTCTTC. Translating gives CATNPTGLAGGPSYNEQFF.

The chain uses TRBV28 and TRBJ2-3; 8 bases match TRBD2. V lost 7 bases to trimming and J lost 7 bases; unmatched junction nucleotides: 13. The germline CDR1 and CDR2 sequences are MDHEN and SYDVKM. The CDR3 contains 15 residues. The CDR3, as DNA: TGTGCCAGCACCCCGACGGCGGGAGGCCTCAATACGCAGTATTTT. Its protein is CASTPTAGGLNTQYF.

The rearrangement uses TRBV2 and TRBJ1-1, with a weak D call TRBD1 (5 bases). The CDR3 loop spans 16 amino acids. Germline values: CDR1 SNHLY, CDR2 FYNNEI. Between the trimmed V and J ends, which lost 1 base and 6 bases, there was a span of 18 bases. The CDR3 coding sequence is TGTGCCAGCAGTGAAGGGGGGAGGGGCCGTGAGGCTGAAGCTTTCTTT. Protein sequence: CASSEGGRGREAEAFF.

The genes are TRBV15 and TRBJ2-2; a possible D gene is TRBD2 (5 bases). Looked up from germline, CDR1 is LNHNV and CDR2 is YYDKDF (reference sequence). This CDR3 has 16 amino acids. V gave up 6 bases and J gave up 6 bases, with 20 bases separating them. The CDR3 DNA follows: TGTGCCACCAGAGTGGCCGGGGTTCATAGCCCCGGGGAGCTGTTTTTT. Translated: CATRVAGVHSPGELFF.

This clone has more than one count but fewer than ten. The chain employs TRBV6-1 and TRBJ2-1; TRBD2 aligns across 10 bases. Germline assignment: CDR1 MNHNS and CDR2 SASEGT. This CDR3 is built from 15 residues. Germline trimming cut 4 bases from V and 6 bases from J; bases unmatched to any gene: 6. CDR3 amino acids: CASSGRTSGINEQFF. CDR3 coding DNA: TGTGCCAGCAGTGGTAGGACTAGCGGCATCAATGAGCAGTTCTTC.

About this clone itself: One end of the junction fails to match germline, which may point to a read error. The V call is TRBV2, the J call TRBJ1-1; D remains ambiguous. The CDR3 consists of 10 residues. Per the germline V gene, CDR1 is SNHLY and CDR2 is FYNNEI. The DNA of the CDR3 is TGTGCCAGCAGTGACGGACGGACTATTTTT. This encodes CASSDGRTIF.

The chain carries TRBV7-9 and TRBJ1-4; TRBD1 matches at 10 bases. The CDR3 has 14 amino acids. V lost 3 bases, J lost 8 bases, and 3 bases stayed unmatched. The germline V gene encodes CDR1 SEHNR and CDR2 FQNEAQ (reference sequence). This CDR3 reads CASSFGTGVEKLFF. CDR3 coding DNA: TGTGCCAGCAGCTTTGGGACAGGGGTGGAAAAACTGTTTTTT.

V gene TRBV27 combines with J gene TRBJ1-1; no definite D call. V lost 4 bases and J 4 bases, leaving 10 bases between the germline ends. The CDR3 contains 13 residues. Per the germline V gene, CDR1 is MNHEY and CDR2 is SMNVEV (reference sequence). The CDR3 coding sequence is TGTGCCAGCAGTTCCCCATTCAGCACTGAAGCTTTCTTT. Encoded protein: CASSSPFSTEAFF.

The chain uses TRBV4-2 and TRBJ1-2; 8 positions match TRBD1. The CDR3 is 15 residues long. Germline loops: CDR1 LGHNA, CDR2 YNFKEQ. After removal of 0 bases from V and 5 bases from J, the junction contained 5 bases not matched to a gene. The CDR3 coding sequence is TGTGCCAGCAGCCAAGAGGCAGGGGGCGGGTATGGCTACACCTTC. Translated, it gives CASSQEAGGGYGYTF.

The sample holds one count of this clone. The chain employs TRBV28 and TRBJ1-2, with D possibly being TRBD1 (5 bases). The germline gives CDR1 MDHEN, CDR2 SYDVKM. The CDR3 spans 14 residues. The V end lost 2 bases, the J end lost 6 bases, and 13 bases lay between the germline ends. CDR3 in DNA: TGTGCCAGCAGTTTAATAGGGCAGGGTGATGGCTACACCTTC. Translated, it gives CASSLIGQGDGYTF.

V is TRBV19 and J is TRBJ2-1, with 8 bases identical to TRBD1. CDR3 length: 15 amino acids. The V segment lost 2 bases and the J segment 8 bases; nucleotides outside the gene matches: 8. Germline assignment: CDR1 LNHDA and CDR2 SQIVND (reference sequence). This CDR3 is CASSIFGQGGDEQFF. CDR3 DNA sequence: TGTGCCAGTAGTATATTCGGACAGGGCGGGGATGAGCAGTTCTTC.

The CDR3 loop is CASSQDPPVEDEAFF. In nucleotides, the CDR3 is TGCGCCAGCAGCCAAGATCCGCCCGTGGAGGATGAAGCTTTCTTT. This chain joins TRBV4-1 and TRBJ1-1; D gene unclear. The CDR3 is made up of 15 amino acids. Germline CDR1 reads MGHRA; CDR2 reads YSYEKL. The V and J ends lost 0 bases and 7 bases respectively, with 15 bases between them.

The chain couples TRBV7-8 to TRBJ1-4; D might be TRBD1 (6 bases). The V gene lost 5 bases and the J gene lost 7 bases, with 29 bases spanning the gap. The CDR3 loop spans 19 amino acids. Germline V gives CDR1 SGHVS, CDR2 FQNEAQ. The CDR3 nucleotides read TGTGCCAGCAGCCCCCGACGCAGGGGCGGGGGAACGAATGGTGAAAAACTGTTTTTT. It yields the protein CASSPRRRGGGTNGEKLFF.

The chain recombines TRBV29-1 with TRBJ2-7, with D possibly matching TRBD1 (6 bases). V lost 6 bases to trimming and J lost 4 bases, with 13 bases between them. Germline CDR1 and CDR2: SQVTM and ANQGSEA. This CDR3 is 12 amino acids long. The DNA for the CDR3 is TGCAGCGTCTCCCAGGGGCGATACGAGCAGTACTTC. It is translated as CSVSQGRYEQYF.